Sequencing of this TCR beta chain was carried out in a study of shared clonotypes between healthy human individuals. Study observations and caveats: An effect of sequencing depth on clonotype sharing among donors was expected. Generally, estimated richness proved larger in naive subsets than it did in memory subsets.

Investigators divided CD4+ cells into CD45RA+ naive and CD45RA-negative memory subsets. Note on this clone: Its target is not known.

V lost 2 bases, J lost 4 bases, and 6 bases stayed unmatched. Germline CDR1 and CDR2: SGHRS and YFSETQ. The CDR3 length is 15 residues. Every subset had its genomic DNA shared out evenly among several immunoSEQ plates. Only in-frame clones appear in the TCRdb table, and some are missing; sequencing was by immunoSEQ multiplex PCR. The sample consists of roughly 1,100,000 clones, roughly 80% of them appearing once. This TCR derives from a young man in good health. The J gene is TRBJ2-5, the V gene TRBV5-1; TRBD1 matches 9 bases. Sequencing input: memory CD4+ T cells sorted from blood. Subset indicated: CD45RA-negative fraction. CDR3 protein: CASSFRTGVSETQYF. CDR3 DNA: TGCGCCAGCAGCTTCCGGACAGGGGTTTCAGAGACCCAGTACTTC.